This entry is about one T cell receptor beta chain. What it recognizes is unknown. Relative to the germline gene, one junction end is altered; a read error may explain this. This specimen belongs to a study of identical twins. Overall study results and limits: Cord blood beta clonotypes that were abundant carried fewer insertions, and memory repertoires showed no such trend.

TCRdb ran MiXCR on the 5' RACE reads and lists one entry per CDR3 protein. The data hold roughly 500,000 distinct CDR3 sequences, with roughly a fifth observed a single time. These same data were also listed under a study on T cells expressing NK-cell markers. That source reports: Over 5 donors showed dominant NKG2C+ clonotypes comprising about 1.0-7.0% of their CD8+ T cells. A few of the donors also had these clonotypes leading their CD3+CD56-NKG2C+ fraction.

The receptor was derived from a woman under 30 in good health. The sample consisted of CD4+ T cells sorted from blood.

CDR3 sequence: CASSLCRWVPKGF. The CDR3 DNA sequence: TGCGCCAGCAGCTTGTGTAGATGGGTCCCCAAGGGCTTT. V is TRBV5-1 and J is TRBJ1-1, with unresolved D. The CDR3 consists of 13 residues. Germline values: CDR1 SGHRS, CDR2 YFSETQ.